This T cell receptor beta chain was retrieved from a study of T-cell reconstitution after alpha-beta-depleted transplantation in children. Whole-study results and caveats: Diversity of TCRbeta at day 60 was high in some patients, arising from surviving recipient T cells and thymic progenitors. Hyperexpanded clones declined; after one year, newly produced T cells mostly supplied diversity. Roughly two months post-transplant, alpha-beta T cells reportedly originated from several hundred graft clones that had expanded.

Preparing the TCRbeta library involved the use of unique molecular identifiers. TCRdb reanalysed the PCR reads using MiXCR and keeps one entry per CDR3 protein. The sample consists of about 58,000 distinct CDR3 sequences, 40% to 55% of them appearing once. This clonotype was found a few times. Its antigen remains unknown. CDR1 is SGHRS and CDR2 is YFSETQ in the germline V gene. V shed 3 bases, J shed 2 bases, and the junction held 4 bases outside the gene matches. The CDR3 consists of 15 residues. The sequenced sample was PBMCs, mostly from graft donor cells, obtained 360 days after TCRalphabeta/CD19-depleted stem cell transplant. The chain links TRBV5-1 to TRBJ2-4, with TRBD1 matching over 8 bases. This TCR was recovered from a male patient younger than 18 who had a stem cell transplant for acute lymphoblastic leukemia, so the T cells may come from the graft donor. The CDR3 sequence: CASSWDRRSKNIQYF. In DNA form, the CDR3 reads TGCGCCAGCAGCTGGGACAGGAGGTCCAAAAACATTCAGTACTTC. The variable domain in full, completed from reference TRBV5-1 and TRBJ2-4, reads KAGVTQTPRYLIKTRGQQVTLSCSPISGHRSVSWYQQTPGQGLQFLFEYFSETQRNKGNFPGRFSGRQFSNSRSEMNVSTLELGDSALYLCASSWDRRSKNIQYFGAGTRLSVL.